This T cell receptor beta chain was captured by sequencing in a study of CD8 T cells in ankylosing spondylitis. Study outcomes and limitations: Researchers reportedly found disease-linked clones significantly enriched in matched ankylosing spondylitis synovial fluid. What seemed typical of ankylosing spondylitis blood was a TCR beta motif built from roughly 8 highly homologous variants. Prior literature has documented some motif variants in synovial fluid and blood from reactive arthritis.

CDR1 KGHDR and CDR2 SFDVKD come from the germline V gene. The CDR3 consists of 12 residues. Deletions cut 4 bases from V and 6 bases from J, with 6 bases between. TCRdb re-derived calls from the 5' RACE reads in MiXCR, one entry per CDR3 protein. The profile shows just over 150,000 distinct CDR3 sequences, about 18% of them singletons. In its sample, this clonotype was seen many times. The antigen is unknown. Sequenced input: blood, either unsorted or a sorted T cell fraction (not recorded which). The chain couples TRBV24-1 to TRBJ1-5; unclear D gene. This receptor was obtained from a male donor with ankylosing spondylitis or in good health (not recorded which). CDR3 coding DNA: TGTGCCACCAGTGAGGGCAGTCAGCCCCAGCATTTT. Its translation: CATSEGSQPQHF.